Listed below are T cell receptor beta chains from one sample, sequenced in a study of regulatory T cells in long-lasting Graves disease. TCRdb recomputed calls from the multiplex PCR reads with MiXCR, one row per CDR3 protein. Of more than 350,000 distinct CDR3 sequences in the sample, around 23% were seen once. Sequencing was performed on peripheral blood mononuclear cells (PBMCs), taken when the disease was refractory, from a patient treated with antithyroid drugs. The origin of the receptors is a female donor with Graves disease. CDR3s include the opening cysteine and the closing phenylalanine or tryptophan. A D gene is named only where the DNA matches it firmly. Some rows mark clone size as missing; the rest say once, few, many or name a class of expanded clone.

V gene	clone size	D gene	J gene	CDR3 protein	CDR3 DNA
TRBV27	many	NA	TRBJ2-7	CASSFGKDYEQYF	TGTGCCAGCAGTTTTGGGAAGGACTACGAGCAGTACTTC
TRBV4-2	few	TRBD2	TRBJ2-5	CASSQGRGGLAGGRVQETQYF	TGTGCCAGCAGCCAAGGACGAGGCGGACTAGCGGGAGGGAGGGTTCAAGAGACCCAGTACTTC
TRBV6-1	many	NA	TRBJ2-2	CASSFRAEGTGELFF	TGTGCCAGCAGCTTTCGGGCGGAAGGCACCGGGGAGCTGTTTTTT
TRBV28	many	TRBD2	TRBJ2-7	CASSLFGGGSYEQYF	TGTGCCAGCAGTTTATTCGGCGGGGGCTCCTACGAGCAGTACTTC
TRBV28	NA	TRBD1	TRBJ2-7	CASSGYRGSDEQYF	TGTGCCAGCAGTGGATACAGGGGCAGTGACGAGCAGTACTTC
TRBV11-2	NA	NA	TRBJ2-6	CASSRDTISSGANVLAF	TGTGCCAGCAGCCGGGACACAATTAGCTCTGGGGCCAACGTCCTGGCTTTC
TRBV10-1	NA	NA	TRBJ2-5	CAKSRQEQETQYF	TGCGCCAAGTCCAGACAGGAACAAGAGACCCAGTACTTC
TRBV10-2	NA	NA	TRBJ2-7	CASSDVAGTYEQYF	TGCGCCAGCAGTGATGTGGCAGGGACCTACGAGCAGTACTTC
TRBV5-6	few	NA	TRBJ2-7	CASSFVQSYEQYF	TGTGCCAGCAGCTTCGTCCAGTCCTACGAGCAGTACTTC
TRBV12-3/TRBV12-4	NA	TRBD1	TRBJ2-2	CASSRLTGMNTGELSF	TGTGCCAGCAGCCGACTGACAGGGATGAACACCGGGGAGCTGTCTTTT
TRBV28	many	NA	TRBJ2-7	CASSPRRDEQYF	TGTGCCAGCAGTCCCCGGAGGGACGAGCAGTACTTC
TRBV5-4	NA	TRBD1	TRBJ1-2	CASSLATGHNYGYTF	TGTGCCAGCAGCTTGGCGACAGGGCATAACTATGGCTACACCTTC
TRBV10-3	few	NA	TRBJ1-6	CAISEGSFYSPLHF	TGTGCCATCAGTGAGGGCAGTTTTTATTCACCCCTCCACTTT
TRBV5-1	NA	TRBD2	TRBJ2-5	CASSLWTSGKETQYF	TGCGCCAGCAGCTTGTGGACTAGCGGCAAAGAGACCCAGTACTTC
TRBV4-1	NA	NA	TRBJ2-1	CASSQGQYNEQFF	TGCGCCAGCAGCCAAGGGCAGTACAATGAGCAGTTCTTC
TRBV6-1	few	NA	TRBJ2-1	CASAPTSLSYEQFF	TGTGCCAGCGCGCCCACGTCCCTATCTTATGAGCAGTTCTTC
TRBV2	many	TRBD1	TRBJ2-5	CASPTQRGGDEWQETQYF	TGTGCCAGTCCTACGCAGAGAGGGGGCGACGAGTGGCAAGAGACCCAGTACTTC
TRBV7-9	NA	NA	TRBJ2-7	CASSYGQGMEYF	TGTGCCAGCAGCTACGGGCAAGGGATGGAGTACTTC
TRBV6-1	many	NA	TRBJ2-7	CASTRDLYSYEQYF	TGTGCCAGCACCAGGGATTTATACTCCTACGAGCAGTACTTC
TRBV10-3	many	NA	TRBJ1-1	CAISEGVNTEAFF	TGTGCCATCAGTGAAGGTGTGAACACTGAAGCTTTCTTT
TRBV19	few	TRBD1	TRBJ1-5	CASSIGTGGAGFRQPQHF	TGTGCCAGTAGTATAGGGACAGGGGGCGCGGGTTTTCGGCAGCCCCAGCATTTT
TRBV28	NA	TRBD2	TRBJ2-2	CASSLAGFTGELFF	TGTGCCAGCAGCTTAGCGGGGTTCACCGGGGAGCTGTTTTTT
TRBV27	NA	NA	TRBJ2-3	CASQIGGTQYF	TGTGCCAGCCAAATCGGGGGTACGCAGTATTTT
TRBV19	few	NA	TRBJ2-7	CASSSVSTGGYEQYF	TGTGCCAGTAGTTCCGTTTCAACTGGGGGATACGAGCAGTACTTC
TRBV5-1	few	TRBD2	TRBJ2-7	CASSFAGGEYEQYF	TGCGCCAGCAGCTTCGCGGGAGGGGAGTACGAGCAGTACTTC
TRBV30	NA	TRBD2	TRBJ2-5	CACRLGLAGFQETQYF	TGTGCCTGTCGACTGGGTCTAGCGGGTTTCCAAGAGACCCAGTACTTC
TRBV7-9	few	NA	TRBJ2-7	CASSLVGVGSRHEQYF	TGTGCCAGCAGCTTAGTAGGGGTCGGCAGTCGACACGAGCAGTACTTC
TRBV14	few	TRBD1	TRBJ2-2	CASSQETGDTGELFF	TGTGCCAGCAGCCAAGAAACAGGGGACACCGGGGAGCTGTTTTTT
TRBV4-2	NA	TRBD2	TRBJ2-2	CASSQDSGRGFTGELFF	TGTGCCAGCAGCCAAGATAGCGGGAGGGGATTCACCGGGGAGCTGTTTTTT
TRBV15	many	NA	TRBJ2-2	CATSRGRRVSGELFF	TGTGCCACCAGCAGAGGGAGGCGGGTCTCCGGGGAGCTGTTTTTT
TRBV20-1	many	TRBD2	TRBJ2-7	CSARGPGLAGGNEQYF	TGCAGTGCTAGAGGGCCCGGACTAGCGGGAGGAAACGAGCAGTACTTC
TRBV6-5	few	NA	TRBJ1-4	CASSYSRGQGGNEKLFF	TGTGCCAGCAGTTACTCGAGAGGACAAGGGGGAAATGAAAAACTGTTTTTT
TRBV6-1	NA	NA	TRBJ1-5	CASSEARGGQPQHF	TGTGCCAGCAGTGAAGCACGGGGTGGGCAGCCCCAGCATTTT
TRBV6-4	once	NA	TRBJ1-1	CASSYGLVRNTEAFF	TGTGCCAGCAGTTACGGCCTGGTGCGGAACACTGAAGCTTTCTTT
TRBV30	few	TRBD2	TRBJ2-7	CAWKEREAYYEQYF	TGTGCCTGGAAAGAGCGGGAGGCCTACTACGAGCAGTACTTC